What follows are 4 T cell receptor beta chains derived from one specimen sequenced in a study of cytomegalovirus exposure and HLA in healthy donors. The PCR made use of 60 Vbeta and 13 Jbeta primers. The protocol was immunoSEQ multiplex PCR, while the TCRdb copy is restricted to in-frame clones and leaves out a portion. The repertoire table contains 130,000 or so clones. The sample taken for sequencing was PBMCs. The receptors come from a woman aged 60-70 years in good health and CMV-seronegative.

CDR3 sequence: CASSPSRSGELFF. The DNA of the CDR3 is TGCGCCAGCAGCCCCTCGCGTTCCGGGGAGCTGTTTTTT. The chain links TRBV10-1 to TRBJ2-2; D remains ambiguous. Per germline, CDR1 WNHNN and CDR2 SYGVQD (reference sequence). V was shortened by 6 bases and J by 6 bases, with 11 bases between the two germline ends. The CDR3 is 13 residues long.

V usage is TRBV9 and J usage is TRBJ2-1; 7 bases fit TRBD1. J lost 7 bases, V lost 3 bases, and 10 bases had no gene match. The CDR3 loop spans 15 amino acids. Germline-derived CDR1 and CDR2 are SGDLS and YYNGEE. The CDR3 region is CASSATGVGTNEQFF. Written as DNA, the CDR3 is TGTGCCAGCAGCGCAACAGGGGTAGGTACGAATGAGCAGTTCTTC. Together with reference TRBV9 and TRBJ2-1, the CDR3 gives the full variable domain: DSGVTQTPKHLITATGQRVTLRCSPRSGDLSVYWYQQSLDQGLQFLIQYYNGEERAKGNILERFSAQQFPDLHSELNLSSLELGDSALYFCASSATGVGTNEQFFGPGTRLTVL.

The CDR3, as DNA: TGCGCCAGCAGCTTGGAGCCTAGCGGGGATGTAAAGTACTTC. It codes for CASSLEPSGDVKYF. The chain carries TRBV5-1 and TRBJ2-7; 9 bases match TRBD2. Germline V lookup: CDR1 SGHRS, CDR2 YFSETQ. Trimming cost V 0 bases and J 11 bases; bases outside gene matches: 9. The CDR3 runs to 14 residues.

This chain's CDR3 is CASSRQGGIPVEAFF. CDR3 nucleotide sequence: TGTGCCAGCAGCCGACAGGGGGGGATCCCGGTTGAAGCTTTCTTT. The rearrangement uses TRBV7-6 and TRBJ1-1; 9 nucleotides agree with TRBD1. Per germline, CDR1 SGHVS and CDR2 FNYEAQ. The CDR3 sequence is 15 residues long. V lost 5 bases and J lost 7; bases outside the gene matches: 11.